This T cell receptor (beta chain) was retrieved from a study of cytomegalovirus exposure and HLA in healthy donors. Germline V gene data show CDR1 as LNHDA and CDR2 as SQIVND (reference sequence). The CDR3 spans 14 residues. V lost 5 bases to trimming and J lost 0 bases, with 8 bases between them. Study-wide results and limits: The study labeled 170 or so TCR beta chains cytomegalovirus-associated. Using the classifier, cytomegalovirus status was reportedly diagnosed with high specificity and sensitivity. A prior analysis recorded that most TCR beta V segments were productive about 87% or about 30% of the time.

Unrecorded immune exposures were likely, despite nominal health at sampling. As to this clone: The antigen is not known. Other DNA sequences in this sample translate to the same CDR3.

The study ran its PCR with 60 Vbeta and 13 Jbeta primers. The method was immunoSEQ multiplex PCR; TCRdb's version includes in-frame clones alone and lacks a portion of them. The sample has approximately 100,000 clones, 65% to 75% seen once. The clonotype was recovered from a man aged 40-50 years in good health and CMV-seropositive. The rearrangement links TRBV19 to TRBJ2-1; D might be TRBD2 (6 bases). The sequenced sample consisted of PBMCs. The CDR3 sequence: CASSAGSSYNEQFF. CDR3 DNA: TGTGCCAGTAGTGCGGGAAGCTCCTACAATGAGCAGTTCTTC.